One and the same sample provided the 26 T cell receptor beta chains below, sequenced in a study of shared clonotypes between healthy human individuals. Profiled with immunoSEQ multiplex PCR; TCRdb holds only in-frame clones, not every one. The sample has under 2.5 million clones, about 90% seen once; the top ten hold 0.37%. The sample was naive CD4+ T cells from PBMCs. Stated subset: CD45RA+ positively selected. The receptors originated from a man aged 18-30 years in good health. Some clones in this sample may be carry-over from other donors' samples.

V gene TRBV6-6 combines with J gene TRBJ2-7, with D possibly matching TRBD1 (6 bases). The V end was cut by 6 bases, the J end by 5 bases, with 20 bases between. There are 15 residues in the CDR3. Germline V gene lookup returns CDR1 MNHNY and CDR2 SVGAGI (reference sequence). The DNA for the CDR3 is TGTGCCAGCAGCAAAGGACAGCTCAAGGTTAACGAGCAGTACTTC. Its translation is CASSKGQLKVNEQYF.

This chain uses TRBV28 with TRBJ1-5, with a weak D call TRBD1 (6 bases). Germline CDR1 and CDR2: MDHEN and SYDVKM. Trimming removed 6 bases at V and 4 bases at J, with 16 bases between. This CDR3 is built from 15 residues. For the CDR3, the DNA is TGTGCCAGCAGCAGCCCGGACAGAGATAATCAGCCCCAGCATTTT. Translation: CASSSPDRDNQPQHF.

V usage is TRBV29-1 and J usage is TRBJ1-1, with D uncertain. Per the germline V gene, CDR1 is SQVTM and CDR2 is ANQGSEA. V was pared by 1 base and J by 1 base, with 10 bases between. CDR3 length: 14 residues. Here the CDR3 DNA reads TGCAGCGTTGAAGGTCGGCAGGCGAACACTGAAGCTTTCTTT. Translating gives CSVEGRQANTEAFF.

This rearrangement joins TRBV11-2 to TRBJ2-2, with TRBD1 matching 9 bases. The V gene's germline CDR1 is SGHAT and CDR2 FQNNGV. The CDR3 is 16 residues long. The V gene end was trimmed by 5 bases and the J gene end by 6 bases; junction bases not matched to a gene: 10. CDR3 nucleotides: TGTGCCAGCAGCCCTTCGGGACAGGGTTACCCCGGGGAGCTGTTTTTT. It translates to CASSPSGQGYPGELFF. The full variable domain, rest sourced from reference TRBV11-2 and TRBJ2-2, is EAGVAQSPRYKIIEKRQSVAFWCNPISGHATLYWYQQILGQGPKLLIQFQNNGVVDDSQLPKDRFSAERLKGVDSTLKIQPAKLEDSAVYLCASSPSGQGYPGELFFGEGSRLTVL.

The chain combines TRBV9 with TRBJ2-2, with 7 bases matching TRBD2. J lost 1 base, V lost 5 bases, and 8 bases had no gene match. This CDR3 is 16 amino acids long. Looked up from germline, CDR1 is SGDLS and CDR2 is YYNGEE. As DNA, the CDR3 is TGTGCCAGCAGTGCGGGAGTTGCGCGGAACACCGGGGAGCTGTTTTTT. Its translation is CASSAGVARNTGELFF.

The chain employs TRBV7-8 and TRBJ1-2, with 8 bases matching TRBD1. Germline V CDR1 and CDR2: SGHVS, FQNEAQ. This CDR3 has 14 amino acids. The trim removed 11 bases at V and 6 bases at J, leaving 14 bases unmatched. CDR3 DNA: TGTGCCGGGCGTTCTCAGGGGGCGCAGAATGGCTACACCTTC. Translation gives CAGRSQGAQNGYTF.

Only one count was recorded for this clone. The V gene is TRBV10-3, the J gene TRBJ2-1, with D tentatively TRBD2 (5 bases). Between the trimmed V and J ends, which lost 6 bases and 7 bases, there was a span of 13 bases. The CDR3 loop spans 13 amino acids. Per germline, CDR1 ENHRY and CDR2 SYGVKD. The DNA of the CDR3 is TGTGCCATCAGCGAATTGAGGAGGAATGAGCAGTTCTTC. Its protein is CAISELRRNEQFF.

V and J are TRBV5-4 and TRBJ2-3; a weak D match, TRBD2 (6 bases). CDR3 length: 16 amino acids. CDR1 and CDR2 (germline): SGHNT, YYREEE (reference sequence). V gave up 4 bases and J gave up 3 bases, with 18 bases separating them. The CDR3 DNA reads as TGTGCCAGCAGCCTACCTCGCGGGGCTGGGACAGATACGCAGTATTTT. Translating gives CASSLPRGAGTDTQYF.

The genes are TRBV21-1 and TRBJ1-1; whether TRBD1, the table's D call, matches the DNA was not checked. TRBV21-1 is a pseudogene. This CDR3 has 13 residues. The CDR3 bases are TGTGCCTGCCAGGGGGTCCGGGTCCATGAAGCTTTCTTT. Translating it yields CACQGVRVHEAFF.

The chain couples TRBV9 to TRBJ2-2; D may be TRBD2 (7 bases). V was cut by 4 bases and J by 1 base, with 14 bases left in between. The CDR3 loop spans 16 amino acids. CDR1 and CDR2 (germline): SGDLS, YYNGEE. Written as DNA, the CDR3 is TGTGCCAGCAGCCCAGAGGGGGGGATGAACACCGGGGAGCTGTTTTTT. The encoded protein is CASSPEGGMNTGELFF.

CDR3 sequence: CASSPGQGAGDWETQYF. CDR3 in DNA: TGCGCCAGCAGCCCCGGACAGGGGGCGGGGGATTGGGAGACCCAGTACTTC. The V gene is TRBV5-1, the J gene TRBJ2-5, with 11 bases that match TRBD1. The CDR3 extends over 17 amino acids. The germline gives CDR1 SGHRS, CDR2 YFSETQ. The V segment lost 4 bases and the J segment 5 bases; nucleotides outside the gene matches: 13.

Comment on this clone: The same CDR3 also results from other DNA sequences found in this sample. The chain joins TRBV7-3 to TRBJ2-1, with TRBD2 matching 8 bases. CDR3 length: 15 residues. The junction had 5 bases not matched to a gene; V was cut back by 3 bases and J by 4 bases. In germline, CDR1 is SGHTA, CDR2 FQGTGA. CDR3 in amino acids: CASSFSGTLYNEQFF. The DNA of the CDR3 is TGTGCCAGCAGCTTTAGCGGGACTCTATACAATGAGCAGTTCTTC.

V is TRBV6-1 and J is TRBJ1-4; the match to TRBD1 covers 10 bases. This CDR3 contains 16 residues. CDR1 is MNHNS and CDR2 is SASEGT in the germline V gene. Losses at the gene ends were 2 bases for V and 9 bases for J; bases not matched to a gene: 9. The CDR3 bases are TGTGCCAGCAGTGAACCGTCGGGACAGGGGTGGAAAAAACTGTTTTTT. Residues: CASSEPSGQGWKKLFF.

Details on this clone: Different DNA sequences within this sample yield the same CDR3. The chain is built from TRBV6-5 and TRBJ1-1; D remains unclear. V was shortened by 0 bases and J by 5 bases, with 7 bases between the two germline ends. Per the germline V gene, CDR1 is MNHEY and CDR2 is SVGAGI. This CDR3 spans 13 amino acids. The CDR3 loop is CASSYSRGTEAFF. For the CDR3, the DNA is TGTGCCAGCAGTTACTCGCGAGGAACTGAAGCTTTCTTT.

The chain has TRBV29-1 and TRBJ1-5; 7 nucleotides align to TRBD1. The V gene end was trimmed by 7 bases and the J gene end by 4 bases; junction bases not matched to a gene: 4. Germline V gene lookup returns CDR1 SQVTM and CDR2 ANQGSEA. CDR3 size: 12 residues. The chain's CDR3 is CSARQGNQPQHF. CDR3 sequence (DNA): TGCAGCGCTCGACAGGGAAATCAGCCCCAGCATTTT.

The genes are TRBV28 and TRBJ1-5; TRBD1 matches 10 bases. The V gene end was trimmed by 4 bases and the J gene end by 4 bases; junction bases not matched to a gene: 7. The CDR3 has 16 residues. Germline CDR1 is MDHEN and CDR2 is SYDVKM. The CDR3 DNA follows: TGTGCCAGCAGTTCCCGGGTGGACAGGGGGAATCAGCCCCAGCATTTT. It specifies CASSSRVDRGNQPQHF.

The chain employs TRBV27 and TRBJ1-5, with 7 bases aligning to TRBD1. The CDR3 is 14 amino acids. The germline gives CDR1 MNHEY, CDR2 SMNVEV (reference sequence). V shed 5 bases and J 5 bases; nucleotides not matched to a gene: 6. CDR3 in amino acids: CASSLIQGDQPQHF. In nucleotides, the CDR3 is TGTGCCAGCAGTCTCATTCAGGGGGATCAGCCCCAGCATTTT.

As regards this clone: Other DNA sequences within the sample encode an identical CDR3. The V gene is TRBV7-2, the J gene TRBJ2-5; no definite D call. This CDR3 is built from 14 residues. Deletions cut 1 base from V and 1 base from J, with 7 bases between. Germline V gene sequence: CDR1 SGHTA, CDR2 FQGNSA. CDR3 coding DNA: TGTGCCAGCAGCTTAGTTGTTAGCCAAGAGACCCAGTACTTC. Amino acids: CASSLVVSQETQYF.

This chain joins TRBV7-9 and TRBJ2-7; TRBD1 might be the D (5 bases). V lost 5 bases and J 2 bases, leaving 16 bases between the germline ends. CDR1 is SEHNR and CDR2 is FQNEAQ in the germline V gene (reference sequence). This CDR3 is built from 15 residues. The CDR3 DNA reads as TGTGCCAGCAGCCCCTTGGCAGGGTACCCCTACGAGCAGTACTTC. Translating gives CASSPLAGYPYEQYF. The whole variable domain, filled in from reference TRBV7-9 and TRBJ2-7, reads DTGVSQNPRHKITKRGQNVTFRCDPISEHNRLYWYRQTLGQGPEFLTYFQNEAQLEKSRLLSDRFSAERPKGSFSTLEIQRTEQGDSAMYLCASSPLAGYPYEQYFGPGTRLTVT.

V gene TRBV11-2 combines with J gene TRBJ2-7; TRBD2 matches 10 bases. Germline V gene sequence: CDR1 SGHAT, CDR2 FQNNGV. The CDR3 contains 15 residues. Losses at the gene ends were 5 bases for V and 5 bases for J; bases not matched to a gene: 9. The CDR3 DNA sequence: TGTGCCAGCAGCCCCGGGCTAGCGGGAGCCCACGAGCAGTACTTC. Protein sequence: CASSPGLAGAHEQYF.

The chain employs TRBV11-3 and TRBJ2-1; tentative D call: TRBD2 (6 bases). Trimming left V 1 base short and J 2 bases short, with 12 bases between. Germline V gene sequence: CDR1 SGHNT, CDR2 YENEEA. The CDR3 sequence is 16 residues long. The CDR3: CASSLGTGGAYNEQFF. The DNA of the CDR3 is TGTGCCAGCAGCTTAGGGACTGGAGGGGCCTACAATGAGCAGTTCTTC.

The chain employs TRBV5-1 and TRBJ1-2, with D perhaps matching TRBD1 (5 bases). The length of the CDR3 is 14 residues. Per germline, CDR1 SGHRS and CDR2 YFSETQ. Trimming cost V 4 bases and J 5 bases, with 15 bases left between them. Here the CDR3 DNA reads TGCGCCAGCAGCCTGGGACGGAGAGAGTATGGCTACACCTTC. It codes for CASSLGRREYGYTF. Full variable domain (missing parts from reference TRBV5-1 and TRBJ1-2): KAGVTQTPRYLIKTRGQQVTLSCSPISGHRSVSWYQQTPGQGLQFLFEYFSETQRNKGNFPGRFSGRQFSNSRSEMNVSTLELGDSALYLCASSLGRREYGYTFGSGTRLTVV.

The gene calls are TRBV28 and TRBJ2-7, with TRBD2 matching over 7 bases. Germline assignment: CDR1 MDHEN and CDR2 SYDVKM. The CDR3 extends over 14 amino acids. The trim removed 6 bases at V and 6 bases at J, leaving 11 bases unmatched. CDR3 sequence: CASSPSGTGREQYF. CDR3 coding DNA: TGTGCCAGCAGCCCGAGCGGGACCGGACGCGAGCAGTACTTC.

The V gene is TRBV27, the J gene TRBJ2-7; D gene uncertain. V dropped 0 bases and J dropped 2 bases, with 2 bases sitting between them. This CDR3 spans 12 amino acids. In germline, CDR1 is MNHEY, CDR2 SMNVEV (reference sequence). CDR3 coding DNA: TGTGCCAGCAGTTTATCTGCCTACGAGCAGTACTTC. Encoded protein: CASSLSAYEQYF.

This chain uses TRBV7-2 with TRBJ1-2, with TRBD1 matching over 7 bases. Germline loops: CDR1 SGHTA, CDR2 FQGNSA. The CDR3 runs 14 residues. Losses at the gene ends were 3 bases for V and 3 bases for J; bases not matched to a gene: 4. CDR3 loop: CASSFRQGYYGYTF. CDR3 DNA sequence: TGTGCCAGCAGCTTCCGACAGGGCTACTATGGCTACACCTTC.

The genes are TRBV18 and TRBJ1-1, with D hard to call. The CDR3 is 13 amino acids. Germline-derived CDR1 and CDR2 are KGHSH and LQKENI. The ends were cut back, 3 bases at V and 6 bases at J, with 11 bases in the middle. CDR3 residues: CASSPPSVPEAFF. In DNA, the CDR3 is TGTGCCAGCTCACCCCCTTCGGTTCCTGAAGCTTTCTTT.